The source of this T cell receptor (beta chain) is a study of post-analysis software for immune sequencing data. Study-level background: Patients had relapsing-remitting, secondary progressive or progressive-relapsing multiple sclerosis; some lacked subtype. Points from the study as a whole: Samples from one preparation batch, clustered by F measure, grouped strongly together. The normalized Chao1 diversity of multiple sclerosis patients was significantly lower than that of controls. When patients were compared with controls, 4 or 5 TRBV segments were more frequent, TRBV5-6, TRBV5-1 and TRBV20-1 among them.

After removal of 11 bases from V and 3 bases from J, the junction contained 7 bases not matched to a gene. CDR1 and CDR2 from the germline V gene are SEHNR and FQNEAQ (reference sequence). CDR3 length: 13 amino acids. cDNA libraries for TCR beta contained unique molecular identifiers. Starting from roughly 1.1 to 9.2 million T cells, the study yielded 450,000 to 500,000 cDNA molecules. TCRdb itself ran the PCR reads through MiXCR, one entry per CDR3 protein. The data contain under 650,000 distinct CDR3 sequences, roughly 47% of them singletons. As for this clonotype: Its matching antigen is unknown.

The source material was blood. This TCR came from a girl aged 5-17 years with multiple sclerosis. This chain joins TRBV7-9 and TRBJ1-2; 9 bases are a match to TRBD1. In nucleotides, the CDR3 is TGTGCCGGGGGGACAGGGCACGACTATGGCTACACCTTC. This encodes CAGGTGHDYGYTF.